These 30 T cell receptor beta chains originate from one sample sequenced in a study of OX40 agonist ivuxolimab in advanced cancers. TCRdb keeps only in-frame clones here, not all; method: immunoSEQ multiplex PCR. The data show 45,000 to 50,000 clones, approximately 91% seen once. The sample was CD4+ or CD8+ T cells sorted from blood, taken in a trial of the OX40 agonist ivuxolimab. Receptors originate from an adult with an advanced solid tumor such as melanoma, head and neck, liver or kidney cancer.

The chain is built from TRBV13 and TRBJ2-5; D could derive from TRBD1 or TRBD2 (6 bases each). V was pared by 7 bases and J by 0 bases, with 21 bases between. This CDR3 contains 17 residues. Germline lookup yields CDR1 PRHDT and CDR2 FYEKMQ (reference sequence). CDR3 in DNA: TGTGCCAGCACCTCCCGGTCGTCGGGGGCCTACCAAGAGACCCAGTACTTC. This translates into CASTSRSSGAYQETQYF.

The chain links TRBV4-1 to TRBJ2-7; D perhaps matches TRBD2 (6 bases). Germline CDR1 MGHRA, CDR2 YSYEKL. The CDR3 runs 13 residues. V lost 3 bases to trimming and J lost 5 bases, with 11 bases between them. The CDR3, as DNA: TGCGCCAGCAGCCACGACCCGGGGGACGAGCAGTACTTC. This translates into CASSHDPGDEQYF.

The rearrangement links TRBV29-1 to TRBJ2-5, with 7 bases fitting TRBD1. The J call may be faulty, since TRBJ2-7 better matches the DNA end. Looked up from germline, CDR1 is SQVTM and CDR2 is ANQGSEA. The CDR3 covers 13 residues. The DNA of the CDR3 is TGCAGCGTGAGGGACAGATACTCCTACGAGCAGTACTTC. Its protein product is CSVRDRYSYEQYF.

This clone was seen a single time. This rearrangement joins TRBV19 to TRBJ2-7; D is unresolved. CDR1 and CDR2 (germline): LNHDA, SQIVND (reference sequence). V was pared by 2 bases and J by 6 bases, with 11 bases between. This CDR3 region has 13 residues. For the CDR3, the DNA is TGTGCCAGTAGTATATTACCGGGTCCCGAGCAGTACTTC. This gives the protein CASSILPGPEQYF.

This rearrangement joins TRBV7-9 to TRBJ1-1; weak D call: TRBD1 (6 bases). CDR1 and CDR2 (germline): SEHNR, FQNEAQ (reference sequence). V was shortened by 3 bases and J by 3 bases, with 17 bases between the two germline ends. The CDR3 totals 16 residues. The CDR3 DNA is TGTGCCAGCAGCTTCAACAGGGTTGGCTCTGACACTGAAGCTTTCTTT. Its translation: CASSFNRVGSDTEAFF.

The chain links TRBV5-4 to TRBJ1-1; weak D call: TRBD1 (6 bases). Germline lookup yields CDR1 SGHNT and CDR2 YYREEE (reference sequence). Trimming pared 4 bases from V and 3 bases from J, leaving 10 bases between. This CDR3 contains 13 residues. DNA for the CDR3: TGTGCCAGCAGCGTACCAGGGGACACTGAAGCTTTCTTT. It translates to CASSVPGDTEAFF.

The chain joins TRBV9 to TRBJ2-3; the D call may be TRBD1 or TRBD2 (5 bases each). CDR1 is SGDLS and CDR2 is YYNGEE in the germline V gene. CDR3 length equals 14 residues. V dropped 0 bases and J dropped 3 bases, with 8 bases sitting between them. CDR3 nucleotides: TGTGCCAGCAGCGTAGGGGGGTCGACAGATACGCAGTATTTT. Protein sequence: CASSVGGSTDTQYF.

This chain connects TRBV28 to TRBJ1-2; 8 bases line up with TRBD1. The CDR3 spans 14 residues. Losses at the gene ends were 4 bases for V and 7 bases for J; bases not matched to a gene: 8. In germline, CDR1 is MDHEN, CDR2 SYDVKM. CDR3 bases: TGTGCCAGCAGTTCGCTGACAGGGGTGGGTGGCTACACCTTC. It translates to CASSSLTGVGGYTF.

This clone was seen a few times. The V call is TRBV6-5, the J call TRBJ2-7; TRBD2 agrees at 7 bases. The CDR3 runs 14 residues. V trimming: 4 bases; J trimming: 4 bases; junction bases outside the gene matches: 7. CDR1 is MNHEY and CDR2 is SVGAGI in the germline V gene. The CDR3 DNA follows: TGTGCCAGCAGTTGGGGGGGGGAAGGGTACGAGCAGTACTTC. Its translation is CASSWGGEGYEQYF.

V and J are TRBV6-1 and TRBJ2-1, with 7 bases aligning to TRBD2. Per the germline V gene, CDR1 is MNHNS and CDR2 is SASEGT. V was clipped by 1 base and J by 2 bases; unmatched bases: 2. This CDR3 contains 15 residues. CDR3 protein: CASSEVAGAYNEQFF. CDR3 sequence (DNA): TGTGCCAGCAGTGAAGTGGCGGGAGCCTACAATGAGCAGTTCTTC.

Comment on this clone: One end of the junction does not line up with germline, which may come from a read error. The CDR3 is CASSLAPRQPQHF. The CDR3 coding sequence is TGTGCTAGCAGCTTAGCCCCACGCCAGCCCCAGCATTTT. The J gene is TRBJ1-5, the V gene TRBV7-7; D gene ambiguous. The CDR3 is made up of 13 amino acids. The V gene's germline CDR1 is SSHAT and CDR2 FNYEAQ (reference sequence).

The V call is TRBV9, the J call TRBJ1-5; D remains ambiguous. V lost 4 bases, J lost 7 bases, and 15 bases lay in between. Looked up from germline, CDR1 is SGDLS and CDR2 is YYNGEE. This CDR3 spans 14 amino acids. The CDR3 loop is CASSPHREGQPQHF. CDR3 nucleotides: TGTGCCAGCAGCCCGCATAGGGAGGGACAGCCCCAGCATTTT. Looking up the rest from reference TRBV9 and TRBJ1-5 gives the full variable domain: DSGVTQTPKHLITATGQRVTLRCSPRSGDLSVYWYQQSLDQGLQFLIQYYNGEERAKGNILERFSAQQFPDLHSELNLSSLELGDSALYFCASSPHREGQPQHFGDGTRLSIL.

The CDR3, as DNA: TGTGCCAGCAGCTTAGCAGGGGGCGAGCAGTACTTC. Residues: CASSLAGGEQYF. The V gene is TRBV11-3, the J gene TRBJ2-7; the match to TRBD1 covers 7 bases. J lost 6 bases, V lost 1 base, and 0 bases had no gene match. The CDR3 has 12 amino acids. The germline gives CDR1 SGHNT, CDR2 YENEEA.

This chain joins TRBV6-6 and TRBJ2-7; tentatively, D is TRBD1 or TRBD2 (5 bases each). Per germline, CDR1 MNHNY and CDR2 SVGAGI (reference sequence). CDR3 length: 13 residues. Trimming pared 3 bases from V and 5 bases from J, leaving 11 bases between. This CDR3 reads CASSYEGFHEQYF. CDR3 nucleotide sequence: TGTGCCAGCAGTTATGAGGGGTTCCACGAGCAGTACTTC.

V is TRBV29-1 and J is TRBJ2-3; no reliable D call. The V and J ends lost 6 bases and 3 bases respectively, with 7 bases between them. Looked up from germline, CDR1 is SQVTM and CDR2 is ANQGSEA. The CDR3 has 11 amino acids. In DNA form, the CDR3 reads TGCAGCGTACGAGAAACAGATACGCAGTATTTT. Protein: CSVRETDTQYF.

V usage is TRBV7-8 and J usage is TRBJ1-1, with D possibly being TRBD1 (5 bases). The CDR3 runs to 14 residues. Between the trimmed V and J ends, which lost 8 bases and 7 bases, there was a span of 20 bases. Germline CDR1 and CDR2: SGHVS and FQNEAQ. CDR3 bases: TGTGCCAGCCCATACCGGGGCAGAAGGGTTGAAGCTTTCTTT. As protein: CASPYRGRRVEAFF. The variable domain in full, completed from reference TRBV7-8 and TRBJ1-1, reads GAGVSQSPRYKVAKRGQDVALRCDPISGHVSLFWYQQALGQGPEFLTYFQNEAQLDKSGLPSDRFFAERPEGSVSTLKIQRTQQEDSAVYLCASPYRGRRVEAFFGQGTRLTVV.

The J gene is TRBJ2-7, the V gene TRBV2, with D unresolved. The CDR3 is 11 amino acids. Trimming stripped 3 bases from V and 3 bases from J, with 3 bases between. Germline-derived CDR1 and CDR2 are SNHLY and FYNNEI. The CDR3 region is CASSDFYEQYF. The CDR3 coding sequence is TGTGCCAGCAGTGACTTCTACGAGCAGTACTTC.

Here the CDR3 reads CASSQGGITEAFF. The CDR3 DNA follows: TGTGCCAGCAGCCAGGGGGGAATCACTGAAGCTTTCTTT. The chain employs TRBV14 and TRBJ1-1, with a possible D match to TRBD1 (5 bases). V was clipped by 3 bases and J by 4 bases, with 9 bases between them. The CDR3 sequence is 13 residues long. Germline V gene lookup returns CDR1 SGHDN and CDR2 FVKESK.

This clone was seen more than once but under ten times. The chain employs TRBV5-6 and TRBJ2-1, with 10 bases identical to TRBD2. The J segment lost 9 bases and the V segment lost 0 bases, leaving 6 bases of the junction unmatched. Looked up from germline, CDR1 is SGHDT and CDR2 is YYEEEE. The CDR3 spans 15 residues. The CDR3 protein is CASSLGAGGIGEQFF. CDR3 nucleotides: TGTGCCAGCAGCTTGGGAGCGGGAGGGATCGGTGAGCAGTTCTTC.

This chain joins TRBV30 and TRBJ2-2; 8 nucleotides match TRBD1. The length of the CDR3 is 13 residues. CDR1 is GTSNPN, CDR2 SVGIG, per germline (reference sequence). V was clipped by 5 bases and J by 4 bases; unmatched bases: 3. CDR3 residues: CAWDTGGTGELFF. The CDR3, as DNA: TGTGCCTGGGATACAGGGGGCACCGGGGAGCTGTTTTTT.

This rearrangement joins TRBV19 to TRBJ2-1; 7 bases line up with TRBD1. The length of the CDR3 is 14 residues. The J segment lost 6 bases and the V segment lost 2 bases, leaving 4 bases of the junction unmatched. The germline gives CDR1 LNHDA, CDR2 SQIVND (reference sequence). CDR3 nucleotide sequence: TGTGCCAGTAGTATACCGTACAGGGGCAATGAGCAGTTCTTC. The encoded protein is CASSIPYRGNEQFF.

The chain links TRBV2 to TRBJ2-7, with D perhaps being TRBD1 or TRBD2 (5 bases each). Trimming removed 6 bases from V and 0 bases from J, with 12 bases in between. CDR3 size: 14 residues. Germline CDR1 SNHLY, CDR2 FYNNEI. Here the CDR3 reads CASRTGTDSYEQYF. Here the CDR3 DNA reads TGTGCCAGCAGAACCGGGACGGACTCCTACGAGCAGTACTTC.

The chain combines TRBV7-8 with TRBJ1-2, with a possible D match to TRBD1 (5 bases). The V gene's germline CDR1 is SGHVS and CDR2 FQNEAQ. This CDR3 spans 15 amino acids. V lost 5 bases and J lost 1, with 14 bases in between. The DNA of the CDR3 is TGTGCCAGCAGCATCCGGGACGGATATAACTATGGCTACACCTTC. It specifies CASSIRDGYNYGYTF. Full variable domain (outside the CDR3, taken from reference TRBV7-8 and TRBJ1-2): GAGVSQSPRYKVAKRGQDVALRCDPISGHVSLFWYQQALGQGPEFLTYFQNEAQLDKSGLPSDRFFAERPEGSVSTLKIQRTQQEDSAVYLCASSIRDGYNYGYTFGSGTRLTVV.

The V gene is TRBV2, the J gene TRBJ1-1; TRBD1 matches 9 bases. The CDR3 length is 15 residues. Germline V CDR1 and CDR2: SNHLY, FYNNEI. V gave up 10 bases and J gave up 5 bases; unmatched junction bases: 14. The DNA for the CDR3 is TGTGCCACCCCCGGGGACAGGGCGCGTCGGACTGAAGCTTTCTTT. The encoded protein is CATPGDRARRTEAFF.

J is TRBJ2-5 and V is TRBV5-4, with 7 bases fitting TRBD1. The J segment lost 7 bases and the V segment lost 2 bases, leaving 2 bases of the junction unmatched. The germline gives CDR1 SGHNT, CDR2 YYREEE (reference sequence). The CDR3 is 12 amino acids. CDR3 nucleotides: TGTGCCAGCAGCTTATCAGGGGGGACCCAGTACTTC. Translation gives CASSLSGGTQYF.

The J gene is TRBJ1-5, the V gene TRBV28; D not resolved. With 8 bases removed from V and 0 bases from J, the gap between germline ends came to 20 bases. This CDR3 has 17 amino acids. Looked up from germline, CDR1 is MDHEN and CDR2 is SYDVKM. The CDR3, as DNA: TGTGCCAGCCGACTGGAGGGCTCCGTATATAGCAATCAGCCCCAGCATTTT. Translating it yields CASRLEGSVYSNQPQHF.

This clone was observed a single time. This sequence joins TRBV10-1 and TRBJ2-1; D perhaps matches TRBD2 (5 bases). Germline loops: CDR1 WNHNN, CDR2 SYGVQD (reference sequence). This CDR3 region has 17 residues. The germline V and J ends were trimmed by 2 bases and 2 bases, with 16 bases remaining between them. CDR3 DNA: TGCGCCAGCAGTGAGGTTCCGTCGCGGAGGCCCTACAATGAGCAGTTCTTC. This translates into CASSEVPSRRPYNEQFF.

The V and J genes are TRBV25-1 and TRBJ1-5; 9 nucleotides line up with TRBD1. Germline assignment: CDR1 MGHDK and CDR2 SYGVNS. The CDR3 has 15 residues. With V trimmed by 7 bases and J by 4 bases, 8 bases remained unmatched. The CDR3 DNA is TGTGCCAGCAACGCCGGGACAGGGCTTAATCAGCCCCAGCATTTT. It specifies CASNAGTGLNQPQHF.

This sequence joins TRBV20-1 and TRBJ2-7; no definite D call. This CDR3 is 10 amino acids long. Germline V gene data show CDR1 as DFQATT and CDR2 as SNEGSKA (reference sequence). V lost 6 bases and J lost 6, with 9 bases in between. DNA for the CDR3: TGCAGTGCAGAATATAGCGAGCAGTACTTC. This translates into CSAEYSEQYF.

The chain couples TRBV14 to TRBJ2-5; 9 bases match TRBD2. CDR1 SGHDN and CDR2 FVKESK come from the germline V gene. V was pared by 1 base and J by 5 bases, with 8 bases of the junction left unmatched. CDR3 size: 16 residues. The CDR3 loop is CASSQASGRLGETQYF. For the CDR3, the DNA is TGTGCCAGCAGCCAAGCCAGCGGGAGGCTGGGGGAGACCCAGTACTTC.